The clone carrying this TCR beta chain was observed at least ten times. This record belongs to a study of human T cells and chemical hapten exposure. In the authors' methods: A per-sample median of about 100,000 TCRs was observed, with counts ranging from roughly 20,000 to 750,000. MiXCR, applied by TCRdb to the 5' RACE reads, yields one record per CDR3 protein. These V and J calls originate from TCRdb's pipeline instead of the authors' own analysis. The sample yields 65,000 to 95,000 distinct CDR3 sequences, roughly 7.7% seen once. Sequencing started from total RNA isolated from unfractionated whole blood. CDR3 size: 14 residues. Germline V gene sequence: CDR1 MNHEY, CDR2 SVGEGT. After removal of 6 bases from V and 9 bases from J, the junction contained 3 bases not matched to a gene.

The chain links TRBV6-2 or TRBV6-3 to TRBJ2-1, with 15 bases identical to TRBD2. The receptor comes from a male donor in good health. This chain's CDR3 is CASSPGLAGGEQFF. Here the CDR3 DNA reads TGTGCCAGCAGCCCGGGACTAGCGGGGGGTGAGCAGTTCTTC.